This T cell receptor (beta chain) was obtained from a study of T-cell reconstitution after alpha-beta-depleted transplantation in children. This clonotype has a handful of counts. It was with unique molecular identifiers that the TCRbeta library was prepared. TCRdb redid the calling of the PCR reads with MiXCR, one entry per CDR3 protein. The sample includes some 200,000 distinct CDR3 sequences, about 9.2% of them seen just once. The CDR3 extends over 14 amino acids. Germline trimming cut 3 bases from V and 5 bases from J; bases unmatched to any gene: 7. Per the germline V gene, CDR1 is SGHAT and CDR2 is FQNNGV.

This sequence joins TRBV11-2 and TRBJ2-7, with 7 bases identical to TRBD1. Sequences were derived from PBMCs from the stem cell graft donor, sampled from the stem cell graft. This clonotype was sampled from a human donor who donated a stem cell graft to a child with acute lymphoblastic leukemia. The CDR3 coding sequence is TGTGCCAGCAGCTTTTCTGACAGGGACCACGAGCAGTACTTC. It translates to CASSFSDRDHEQYF.